These 7 T cell receptor beta chains share one sample of origin, sequenced in a study of early T cells in non-severe SARS-CoV-2 infection. TCRdb ran MiXCR on the 5' RACE reads and lists one entry per CDR3 protein. The sample holds 55,000 to 75,000 distinct CDR3 sequences, roughly a tenth seen once. Sequencing was carried out using whole blood. The receptors stem from an adult who was a healthcare worker with PCR-confirmed SARS-CoV-2 infection or an uninfected control (not recorded which).

This chain links TRBV28 with TRBJ1-1, with D tentatively TRBD1 (5 bases). The V gene's germline CDR1 is MDHEN and CDR2 SYDVKM. This CDR3 spans 12 amino acids. The germline V and J ends were trimmed by 3 bases and 5 bases, with 7 bases remaining between them. CDR3 DNA sequence: TGTGCCAGCAGTTTCTGGGGGACTGAAGCTTTCTTT. Amino acid sequence: CASSFWGTEAFF.

This clonotype showed up many times. The chain uses TRBV20-1 and TRBJ1-4, with D perhaps TRBD1 (6 bases). Germline CDR1 is DFQATT and CDR2 is SNEGSKA (reference sequence). This CDR3 has 15 residues. The germline V and J ends were trimmed by 5 bases and 0 bases, with 13 bases remaining between them. CDR3 DNA: TGCAGTGCTGGACAGTCTTTTGCAACTAATGAAAAACTGTTTTTT. Its protein product is CSAGQSFATNEKLFF.

This clonotype was counted ten times or more. V usage is TRBV7-2 and J usage is TRBJ1-6, with a possible D match to TRBD1 (5 bases). The length of the CDR3 is 12 residues. Germline lookup yields CDR1 SGHTA and CDR2 FQGNSA. V was cut by 5 bases and J by 9 bases, with 8 bases left in between. The CDR3 bases are TGTGCCAGCAGCCAGGGACCTTCACCCCTCCACTTT. Translated, it gives CASSQGPSPLHF.

In this sample, this clonotype turned up once. V usage is TRBV12-3 or TRBV12-4 and J usage is TRBJ2-7; TRBD2 is a possible D gene (6 bases). The CDR3 runs 12 residues. Between the trimmed V and J ends, which lost 6 bases and 6 bases, there was a span of 12 bases. The chain's CDR3 is CASSPLGGEQYV. CDR3 DNA sequence: TGTGCCAGCAGCCCCTTGGGGGGCGAGCAGTACGTC.

This rearrangement joins TRBV12-2 to TRBJ2-5; the listed D gene, TRBD1, was not tested against the DNA. TRBV12-2 is a listed pseudogene. The CDR3 runs to 15 residues. As DNA, the CDR3 is TGTGCAAGTCGCTTTGACCCCCTGACGTCGGAGACCCAGTACTTC. Its protein is CASRFDPLTSETQYF.

This clonotype has only a few counts. V and J are TRBV10-1 and TRBJ2-3; D gene ambiguous. The ends were cut back, 2 bases at V and 4 bases at J, with 7 bases in the middle. Germline CDR1 WNHNN, CDR2 SYGVQD (reference sequence). The CDR3 has 13 residues. As DNA, the CDR3 is TGCGCCAGCAGTGAGGAAGGAGCAGATACGCAGTATTTT. This translates into CASSEEGADTQYF.

This clonotype appeared a few times. This chain joins TRBV25-1 and TRBJ1-1; D is unclear. The V end lost 3 bases, the J end lost 10 bases, and 15 bases lay between the germline ends. Germline assignment: CDR1 MGHDK and CDR2 SYGVNS. This CDR3 region has 13 residues. CDR3 residues: CASSDPPPGAAFF. CDR3 DNA sequence: TGTGCCAGCAGTGATCCACCCCCTGGTGCAGCTTTCTTT. Based on the CDR3 plus reference TRBV25-1 and TRBJ1-1, the full variable domain is EADIYQTPRYLVIGTGKKITLECSQTMGHDKMYWYQQDPGMELHLIHYSYGVNSTEKGDLSSESTVSRIRTEHFPLTLESARPSHTSQYLCASSDPPPGAAFFGQGTRLTVV.